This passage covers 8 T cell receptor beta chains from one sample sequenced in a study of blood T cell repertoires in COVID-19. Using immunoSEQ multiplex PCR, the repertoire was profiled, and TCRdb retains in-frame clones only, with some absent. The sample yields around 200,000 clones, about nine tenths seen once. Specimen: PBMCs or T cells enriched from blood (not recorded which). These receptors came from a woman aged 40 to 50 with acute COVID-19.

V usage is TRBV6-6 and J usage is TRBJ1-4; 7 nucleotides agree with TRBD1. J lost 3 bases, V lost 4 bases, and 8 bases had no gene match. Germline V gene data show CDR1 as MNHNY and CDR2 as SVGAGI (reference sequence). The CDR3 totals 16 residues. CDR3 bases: TGTGCCAGCAGTTCATTCGACAGGGAGCCTAATGAAAAACTGTTTTTT. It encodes CASSSFDREPNEKLFF.

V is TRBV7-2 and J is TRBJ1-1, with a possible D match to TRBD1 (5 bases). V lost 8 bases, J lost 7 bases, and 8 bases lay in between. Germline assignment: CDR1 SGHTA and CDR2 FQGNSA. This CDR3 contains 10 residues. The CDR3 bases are TGTGCCAGCGGGGGGAGTGAAGCTTTCTTT. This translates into CASGGSEAFF.

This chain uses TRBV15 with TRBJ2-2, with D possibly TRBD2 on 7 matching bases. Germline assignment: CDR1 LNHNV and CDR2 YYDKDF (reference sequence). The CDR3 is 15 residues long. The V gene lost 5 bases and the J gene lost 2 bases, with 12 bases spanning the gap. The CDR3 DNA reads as TGTGCCACCAGCGGGGGCGGGGGTAACACCGGGGAGCTGTTTTTT. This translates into CATSGGGGNTGELFF. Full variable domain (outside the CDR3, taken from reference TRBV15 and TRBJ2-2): DAMVIQNPRYQVTQFGKPVTLSCSQTLNHNVMYWYQQKSSQAPKLLFHYYDKDFNNEADTPDNFQSRRPNTSFCFLDIRSPGLGDTAMYLCATSGGGGNTGELFFGEGSRLTVL.

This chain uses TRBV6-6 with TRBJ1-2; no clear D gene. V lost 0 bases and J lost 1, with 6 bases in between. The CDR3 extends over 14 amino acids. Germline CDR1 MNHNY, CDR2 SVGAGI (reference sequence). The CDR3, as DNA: TGTGCCAGCAGTTACTCAGAGATTAACTATGGCTACACCTTC. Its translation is CASSYSEINYGYTF.

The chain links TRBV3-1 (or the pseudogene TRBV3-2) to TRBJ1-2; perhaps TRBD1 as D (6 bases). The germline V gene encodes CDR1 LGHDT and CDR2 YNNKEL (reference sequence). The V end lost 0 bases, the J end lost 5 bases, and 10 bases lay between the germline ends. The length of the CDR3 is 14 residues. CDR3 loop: CASSQDGRGYGYTF. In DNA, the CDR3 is TGTGCCAGCAGCCAAGATGGCAGGGGTTATGGCTACACCTTC.

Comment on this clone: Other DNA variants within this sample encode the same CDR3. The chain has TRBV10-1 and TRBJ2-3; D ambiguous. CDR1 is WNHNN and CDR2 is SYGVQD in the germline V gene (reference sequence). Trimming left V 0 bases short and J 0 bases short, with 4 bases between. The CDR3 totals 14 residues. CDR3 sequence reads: CASSESRSTDTQYF. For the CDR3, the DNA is TGCGCCAGCAGTGAGTCGCGTAGCACAGATACGCAGTATTTT.

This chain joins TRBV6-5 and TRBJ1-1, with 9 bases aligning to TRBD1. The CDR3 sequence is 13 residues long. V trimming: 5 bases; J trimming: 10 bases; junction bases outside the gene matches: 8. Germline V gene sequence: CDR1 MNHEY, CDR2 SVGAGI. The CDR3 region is CASSLGQGFAAFF. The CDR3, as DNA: TGTGCCAGCAGTCTGGGACAGGGCTTTGCAGCTTTCTTT.

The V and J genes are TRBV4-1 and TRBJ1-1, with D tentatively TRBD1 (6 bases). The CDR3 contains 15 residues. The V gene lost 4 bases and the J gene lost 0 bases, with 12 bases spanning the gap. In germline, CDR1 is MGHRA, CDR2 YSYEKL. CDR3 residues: CASSLEQGLNTEAFF. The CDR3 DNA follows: TGCGCCAGCAGCCTCGAACAGGGACTGAACACTGAAGCTTTCTTT.